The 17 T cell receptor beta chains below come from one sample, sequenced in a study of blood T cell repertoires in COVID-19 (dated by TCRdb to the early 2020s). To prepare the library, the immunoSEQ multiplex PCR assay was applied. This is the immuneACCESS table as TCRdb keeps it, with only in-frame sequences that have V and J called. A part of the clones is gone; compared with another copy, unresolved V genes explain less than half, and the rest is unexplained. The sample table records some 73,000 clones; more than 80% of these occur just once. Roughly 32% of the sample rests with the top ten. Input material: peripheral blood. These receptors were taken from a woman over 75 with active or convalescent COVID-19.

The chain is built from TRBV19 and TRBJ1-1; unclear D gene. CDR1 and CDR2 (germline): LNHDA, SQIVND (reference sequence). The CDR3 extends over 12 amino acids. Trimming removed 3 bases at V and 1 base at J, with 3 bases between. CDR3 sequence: CASSIQNTEAFF. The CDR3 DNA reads TGTGCCAGTAGTATTCAGAACACTGAAGCTTTCTTT.

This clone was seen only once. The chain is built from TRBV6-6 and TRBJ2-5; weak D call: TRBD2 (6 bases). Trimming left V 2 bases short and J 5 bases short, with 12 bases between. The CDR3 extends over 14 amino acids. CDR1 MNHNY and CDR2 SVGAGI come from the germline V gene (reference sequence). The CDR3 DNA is TGTGCCAGCAGTTACCCGGGACTTGGGGAGACCCAGTACTTC. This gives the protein CASSYPGLGETQYF.

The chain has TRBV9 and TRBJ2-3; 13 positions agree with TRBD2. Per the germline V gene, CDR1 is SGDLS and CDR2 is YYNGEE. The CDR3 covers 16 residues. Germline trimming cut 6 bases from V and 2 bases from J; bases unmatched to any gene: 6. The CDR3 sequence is CASNRLAGGTTDTQYF. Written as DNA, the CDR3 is TGTGCCAGCAACCGACTAGCGGGGGGAACCACAGATACGCAGTATTTT.

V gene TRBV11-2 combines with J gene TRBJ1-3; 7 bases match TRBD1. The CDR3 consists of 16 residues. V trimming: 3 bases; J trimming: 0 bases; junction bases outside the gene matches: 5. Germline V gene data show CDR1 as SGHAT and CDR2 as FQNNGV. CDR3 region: CASSFVGQSSGNTIYF. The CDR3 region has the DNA TGTGCCAGCAGCTTTGTGGGACAGAGCTCTGGAAACACCATATATTTT.

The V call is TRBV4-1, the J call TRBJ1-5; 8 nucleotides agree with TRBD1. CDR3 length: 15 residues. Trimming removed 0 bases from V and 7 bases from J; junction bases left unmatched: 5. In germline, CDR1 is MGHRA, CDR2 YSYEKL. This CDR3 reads CASSQDRTGQQPQHF. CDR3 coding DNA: TGCGCCAGCAGCCAAGATCGGACAGGGCAGCAGCCCCAGCATTTT.

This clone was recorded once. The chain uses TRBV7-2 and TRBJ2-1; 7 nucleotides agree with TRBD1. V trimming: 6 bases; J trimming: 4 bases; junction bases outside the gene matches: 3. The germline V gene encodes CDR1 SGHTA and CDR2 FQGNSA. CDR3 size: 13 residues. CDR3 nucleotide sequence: TGTGCCAGCAGTTCGGACAGGTACAATGAGCAGTTCTTC. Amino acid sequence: CASSSDRYNEQFF. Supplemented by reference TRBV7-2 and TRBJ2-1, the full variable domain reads GAGVSQSPSNKVTEKGKDVELRCDPISGHTALYWYRQSLGQGLEFLIYFQGNSAPDKSGLPSDRFSAERTGGSVSTLTIQRTQQEDSAVYLCASSSDRYNEQFFGPGTRLTVL.

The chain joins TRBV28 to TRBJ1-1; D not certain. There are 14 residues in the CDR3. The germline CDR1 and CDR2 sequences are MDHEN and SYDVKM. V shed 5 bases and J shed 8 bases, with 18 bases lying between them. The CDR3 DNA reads TGTGCCAGCAGTCAAATACCACCGGGAGCAGAAGCTTTCTTT. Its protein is CASSQIPPGAEAFF. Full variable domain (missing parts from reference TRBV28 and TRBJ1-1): DVKVTQSSRYLVKRTGEKVFLECVQDMDHENMFWYRQDPGLGLRLIYFSYDVKMKEKGDIPEGYSVSREKKERFSLILESASTNQTSMYLCASSQIPPGAEAFFGQGTRLTVV.

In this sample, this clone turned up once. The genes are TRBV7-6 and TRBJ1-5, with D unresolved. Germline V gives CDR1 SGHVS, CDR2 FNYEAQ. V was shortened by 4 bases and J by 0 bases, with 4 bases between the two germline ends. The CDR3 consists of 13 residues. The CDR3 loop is CASSSYSNQPQHF. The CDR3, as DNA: TGTGCCAGCAGCTCGTATAGCAATCAGCCCCAGCATTTT.

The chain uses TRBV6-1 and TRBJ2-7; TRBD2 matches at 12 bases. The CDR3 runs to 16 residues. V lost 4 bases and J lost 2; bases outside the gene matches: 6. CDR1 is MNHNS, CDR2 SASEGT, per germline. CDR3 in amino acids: CASSGELAGGAYEQYF. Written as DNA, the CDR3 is TGTGCCAGCAGTGGAGAACTAGCGGGGGGCGCCTACGAGCAGTACTTC.

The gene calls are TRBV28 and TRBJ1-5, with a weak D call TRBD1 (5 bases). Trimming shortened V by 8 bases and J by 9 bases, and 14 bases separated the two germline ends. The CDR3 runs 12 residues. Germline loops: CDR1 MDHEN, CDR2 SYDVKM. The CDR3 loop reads CASSGGVWPQHF. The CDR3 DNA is TGTGCCAGCTCGGGGGGGGTATGGCCCCAGCATTTT.

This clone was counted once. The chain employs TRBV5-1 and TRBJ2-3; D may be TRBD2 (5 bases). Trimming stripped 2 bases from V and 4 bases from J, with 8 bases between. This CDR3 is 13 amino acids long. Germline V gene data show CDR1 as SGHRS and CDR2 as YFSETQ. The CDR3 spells CASSFLAADTQYF. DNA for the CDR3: TGCGCCAGCAGCTTTCTAGCAGCAGATACGCAGTATTTT.

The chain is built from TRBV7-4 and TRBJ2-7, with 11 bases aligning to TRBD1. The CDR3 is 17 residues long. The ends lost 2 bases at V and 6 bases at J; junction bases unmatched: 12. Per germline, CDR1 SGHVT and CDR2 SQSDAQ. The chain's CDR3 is CASSLTRDRGEQCEQYF. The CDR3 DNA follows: TGTGCCAGCAGCTTAACCCGGGACAGGGGGGAACAGTGCGAGCAGTACTTC. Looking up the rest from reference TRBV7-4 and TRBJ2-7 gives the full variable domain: GAGVSQSPRYKVAKRGRDVALRCDSISGHVTLYWYRQTLGQGSEVLTYSQSDAQRDKSGRPSGRFSAERPERSVSTLKIQRTEQGDSAVYLCASSLTRDRGEQCEQYFGPGTRLTVT.

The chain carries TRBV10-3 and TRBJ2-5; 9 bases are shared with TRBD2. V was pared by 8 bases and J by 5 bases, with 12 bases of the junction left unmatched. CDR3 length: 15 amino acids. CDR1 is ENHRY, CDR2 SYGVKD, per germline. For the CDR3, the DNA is TGTGCCATCGGAGTTAGCGGGGGCCGGGAGGAGACCCAGTACTTC. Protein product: CAIGVSGGREETQYF.

CDR3 in DNA: TGTGCCTGGAGTTCGGGGGGCGAGGAGACCCAGTACTTC. Amino acid sequence: CAWSSGGEETQYF. The chain joins TRBV30 to TRBJ2-5; TRBD2 is a possible D gene (7 bases). Trimming took 2 bases from V and 5 from J, leaving 12 bases between them. CDR1 and CDR2 (germline): GTSNPN, SVGIG (reference sequence). The CDR3 has 13 residues.

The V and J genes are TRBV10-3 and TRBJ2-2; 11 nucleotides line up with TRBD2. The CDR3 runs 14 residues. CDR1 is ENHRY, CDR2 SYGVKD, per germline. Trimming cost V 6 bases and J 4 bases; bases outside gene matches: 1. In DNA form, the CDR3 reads TGTGCCATCAGCACTAGCGGGGGCACCGGGGAGCTGTTTTTT. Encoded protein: CAISTSGGTGELFF.

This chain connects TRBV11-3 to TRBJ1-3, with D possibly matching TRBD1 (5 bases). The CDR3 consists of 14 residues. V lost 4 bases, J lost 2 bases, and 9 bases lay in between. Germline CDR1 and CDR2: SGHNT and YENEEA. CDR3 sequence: CASSSTGPGNTIYF. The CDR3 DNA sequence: TGTGCCAGCAGCTCAACAGGTCCTGGAAACACCATATATTTT.

CDR3 sequence: CASSDRYTGELFF. As DNA, the CDR3 is TGTGCCAGCAGTGACAGGTACACCGGGGAGCTGTTTTTT. J is TRBJ2-2 and V is TRBV7-2; the D gene is possibly TRBD1 (6 bases). The CDR3 extends over 13 amino acids. V lost 6 bases, J lost 3 bases, and 8 bases lay in between. Germline V gene sequence: CDR1 SGHTA, CDR2 FQGNSA.